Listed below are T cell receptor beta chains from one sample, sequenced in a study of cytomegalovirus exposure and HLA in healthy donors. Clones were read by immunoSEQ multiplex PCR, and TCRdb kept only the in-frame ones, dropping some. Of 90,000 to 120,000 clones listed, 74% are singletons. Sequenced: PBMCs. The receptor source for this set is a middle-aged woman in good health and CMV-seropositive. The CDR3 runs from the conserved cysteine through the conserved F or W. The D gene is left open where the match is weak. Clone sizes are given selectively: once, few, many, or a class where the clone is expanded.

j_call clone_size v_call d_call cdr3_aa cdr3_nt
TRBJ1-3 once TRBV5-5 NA CASSSAGGRISGNTIYF TGTGCCAGCAGCTCGGCCGGTGGCAGGATCTCTGGAAACACCATATATTTT
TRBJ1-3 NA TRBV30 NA CAWSRGSGNTIYF TGTGCCTGGAGCAGGGGCTCTGGAAACACCATATATTTT
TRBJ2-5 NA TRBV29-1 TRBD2 CSVVAGAGQETQYF TGCAGCGTTGTAGCGGGGGCAGGCCAAGAGACCCAGTACTTC
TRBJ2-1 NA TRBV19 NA CASSIGSPSSYNEQFF TGTGCCAGTAGTATTGGGTCTCCTAGCTCCTACAATGAGCAGTTCTTC
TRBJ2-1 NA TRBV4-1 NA CASSQPTRSSYNEQFF TGCGCCAGCAGCCAACCGACGCGGAGCTCCTACAATGAGCAGTTCTTC
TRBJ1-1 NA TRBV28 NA CASSTPREAFF TGTGCCAGCAGTACCCCTAGGGAAGCTTTCTTT
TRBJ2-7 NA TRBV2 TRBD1 CASRDPGQGSYEQYF TGTGCCAGCAGGGACCCGGGACAGGGCTCCTACGAGCAGTACTTC
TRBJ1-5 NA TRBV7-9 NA CASSPSGRGNQPQHF TGTGCCAGCAGCCCCTCTGGGAGGGGCAATCAGCCCCAGCATTTT
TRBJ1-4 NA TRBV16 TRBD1 CASSQSGQGEREKLFF TGTGCCAGCAGCCAGTCGGGTCAGGGGGAACGAGAAAAACTGTTTTTT
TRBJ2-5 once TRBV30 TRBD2 CAWRGTSGGSGTQYF TGTGCCTGGAGAGGGACTAGCGGGGGGTCTGGGACCCAGTACTTC
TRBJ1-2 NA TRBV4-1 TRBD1 CASSQGWDSLTGGYTF TGCGCCAGCAGCCAAGGCTGGGACAGCCTAACGGGTGGCTACACCTTC
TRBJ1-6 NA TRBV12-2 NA CASRFPQGARYDSPLHF TGTGCAAGTCGCTTTCCCCAGGGGGCTAGGTATGATTCACCCCTCCACTTT
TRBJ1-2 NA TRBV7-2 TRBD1 CASSLAGDRALNF TGTGCCAGCAGCTTAGCTGGTGACAGGGCTCTGAACTTC
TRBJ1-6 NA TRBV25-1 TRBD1 CASRGQGETKAYNSPLHF TGTGCCAGCAGAGGACAGGGCGAGACCAAGGCCTATAATTCACCCCTCCACTTT
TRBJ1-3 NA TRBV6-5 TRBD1 CASSGDRMSGNTIYF TGTGCCAGCAGTGGGGACAGGATGTCTGGAAACACCATATATTTT
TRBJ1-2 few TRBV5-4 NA CASSEAGILKYGYTF TGTGCCAGCAGCGAGGCCGGGATACTTAAATATGGCTACACCTTC
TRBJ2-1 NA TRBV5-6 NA CASSLISYEQFF TGTGCCAGCAGCTTGATTAGTTATGAGCAGTTCTTC
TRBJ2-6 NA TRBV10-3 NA CATLKQVSGANVLTF TGTGCCACCTTAAAACAGGTCTCTGGGGCCAACGTCCTGACTTTC
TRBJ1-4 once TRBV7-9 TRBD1 CASSRTQGWHEKLFF TGTGCCAGCAGCCGAACACAGGGGTGGCATGAAAAACTGTTTTTT
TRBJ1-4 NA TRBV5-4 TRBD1 CASSLQGSNEKLFF TGTGCCAGCAGCTTACAGGGGTCTAATGAAAAACTGTTTTTT
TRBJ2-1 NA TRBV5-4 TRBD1 CASSLGPGQGYNEQFF TGTGCCAGCAGCTTGGGTCCGGGACAGGGGTACAATGAGCAGTTCTTC
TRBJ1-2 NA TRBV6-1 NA CTSSEEQGAGYTF TGTACCAGCAGTGAGGAACAGGGAGCAGGCTACACCTTC
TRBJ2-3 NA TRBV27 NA CASSSQGTDTQYF TGTGCCAGCAGTTCCCAGGGCACAGATACGCAGTATTTT
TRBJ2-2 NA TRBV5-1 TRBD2 CASSLVGGTYTGELFF TGCGCCAGCAGCTTGGTGGGGGGGACCTACACCGGGGAGCTGTTTTTT
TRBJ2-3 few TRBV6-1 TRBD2 CASSELAGGPDTQYF TGTGCCAGCAGTGAACTAGCGGGGGGGCCAGATACGCAGTATTTT
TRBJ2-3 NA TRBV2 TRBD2 CASKTSGSTDTQYF TGTGCCAGCAAGACTAGCGGGAGCACAGATACGCAGTATTTT
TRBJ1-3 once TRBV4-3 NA CASSQDSDLRFGNTIYF TGCGCCAGCAGCCAAGATTCGGACTTGCGTTTTGGAAACACCATATATTTT
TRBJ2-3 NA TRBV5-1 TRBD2 CASSFLAGFTDTQYF TGCGCCAGCAGCTTTCTAGCGGGGTTCACAGATACGCAGTATTTT
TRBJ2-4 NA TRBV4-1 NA CASSQGWGSKNIQYF TGCGCCAGCAGCCAAGGGTGGGGCAGCAAAAACATTCAGTACTTC